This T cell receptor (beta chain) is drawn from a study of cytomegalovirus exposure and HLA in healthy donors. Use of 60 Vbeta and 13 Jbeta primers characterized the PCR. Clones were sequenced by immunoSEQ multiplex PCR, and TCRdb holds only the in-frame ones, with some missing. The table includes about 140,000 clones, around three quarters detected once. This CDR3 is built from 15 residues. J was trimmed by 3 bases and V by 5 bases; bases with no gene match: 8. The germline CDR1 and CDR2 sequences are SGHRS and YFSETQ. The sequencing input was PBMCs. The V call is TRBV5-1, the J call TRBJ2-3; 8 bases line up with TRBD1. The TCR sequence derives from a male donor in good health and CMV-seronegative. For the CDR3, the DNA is TGCGCCAGCAGACCGACAGGGGAGATAACAGATACGCAGTATTTT. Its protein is CASRPTGEITDTQYF.